This TCR beta chain emerged from a study of blood T cell repertoires in COVID-19. Study at large: Specimens from acute and convalescent COVID-19 originated in the United States, Italy and Spain. PBMCs, B-cell-depleted T cells, or T cells provided the cDNA or gDNA that made up the material.

Per the germline V gene, CDR1 is PRHDT and CDR2 is FYEKMQ (reference sequence). Trimming removed 3 bases at V and 5 bases at J, with 13 bases between. CDR3 size: 14 residues. Authors' analysis steps: Using reference gene primer amplification, nucleated cell counts were estimated. Repertoires were generated with immunoSEQ multiplex PCR, while TCRdb's copy carries only in-frame clones and drops some. That table furnishes V, J and clone size, whereas the DNA furnished D and trimming. The data contain a few hundred thousand clones, 80% of them singletons. The source is a woman between 70 and 85 years old with acute or convalescent COVID-19. The sample consisted of peripheral blood. The gene calls are TRBV13 and TRBJ1-2; D is possibly TRBD1 (6 bases). For the CDR3, the DNA is TGTGCCAGCAGCTTGTACAGGGTGGCGTATGGCTACACCTTC. Translation gives CASSLYRVAYGYTF.